This is a list of T cell receptor beta chains from one sample in a study of T cell repertoires in cytomegalovirus infection. Each CDR3 protein is one row after TCRdb ran MiXCR on the reads. This table has 510,000 or so distinct CDR3 sequences, more than 25% appearing once. Sequenced sample: PBMCs. These receptors were obtained from a human donor in good health (CMV status not recorded). Some clones in this sample may be carry-over from other donors' samples. Each CDR3 is given without its conserved first and last residue. The order of the fields is V gene, J gene, CDR3 protein.

v_gene: TRBV7-2
j_gene: TRBJ1-5
CDR3aa: ASQSSLSGGQPQH

v_gene: TRBV6-2/TRBV6-3
j_gene: TRBJ1-1
CDR3aa: ASSTLGTANRRTEAF

v_gene: TRBV9
j_gene: TRBJ1-1
CDR3aa: ASSHGPSNTEAF

v_gene: TRBV7-2
j_gene: TRBJ2-7
CDR3aa: ASSPRQDSSYEQY

v_gene: TRBV7-2
j_gene: TRBJ2-3
CDR3aa: ASSSPGLVDTQY

v_gene: TRBV7-6
j_gene: TRBJ2-3
CDR3aa: ASSPGQGYPTDTQY

v_gene: TRBV19
j_gene: TRBJ1-2
CDR3aa: ASSGPGNYGYT

v_gene: TRBV6-1
j_gene: TRBJ2-7
CDR3aa: ASSEWPSLPYEQY

v_gene: TRBV29-1
j_gene: TRBJ2-1
CDR3aa: SVIGPADEQF

v_gene: TRBV19
j_gene: TRBJ1-5
CDR3aa: ASSIGGGGQPQH

v_gene: TRBV28
j_gene: TRBJ2-7
CDR3aa: AANLGTTNEQY

v_gene: TRBV7-2
j_gene: TRBJ2-1
CDR3aa: ASSSSGSMINEQF

v_gene: TRBV7-2
j_gene: TRBJ1-6
CDR3aa: ASSPAGQGNSPLH

v_gene: TRBV12-3/TRBV12-4
j_gene: TRBJ2-4
CDR3aa: ASSRTLAKNIQY

v_gene: TRBV7-2
j_gene: TRBJ2-7
CDR3aa: ASSSRGTSGYEQY

v_gene: TRBV6-6
j_gene: TRBJ2-7
CDR3aa: ASSYSRLDGRDHEQY

v_gene: TRBV7-2
j_gene: TRBJ1-4
CDR3aa: ASSLNGQGNEKLF

v_gene: TRBV6-2/TRBV6-3
j_gene: TRBJ1-1
CDR3aa: ASSYSSVTMNTEAF

v_gene: TRBV10-3
j_gene: TRBJ2-3
CDR3aa: AISPASSTDTQY

v_gene: TRBV28
j_gene: TRBJ2-7
CDR3aa: ASSLGLVGSYEQY

v_gene: TRBV7-2
j_gene: TRBJ2-1
CDR3aa: ASSLSSGPYNEQF

v_gene: TRBV7-2
j_gene: TRBJ2-5
CDR3aa: ASSLRRSQETQY

v_gene: TRBV6-5
j_gene: TRBJ2-3
CDR3aa: ASSYSARGFTDTQY

v_gene: TRBV7-8
j_gene: TRBJ2-5
CDR3aa: ASSLGGLAGVGETQY

v_gene: TRBV20-1
j_gene: TRBJ2-1
CDR3aa: SARLHEQF

v_gene: TRBV11-3
j_gene: TRBJ1-2
CDR3aa: ASSQSGTNTNYGYT

v_gene: TRBV7-2
j_gene: TRBJ2-5
CDR3aa: ASSSRISGSAQETQY

v_gene: TRBV20-1
j_gene: TRBJ2-7
CDR3aa: SARDGTSGGTYEQY

v_gene: TRBV6-1
j_gene: TRBJ1-3
CDR3aa: ASRLQLSGNTIY

v_gene: TRBV7-6
j_gene: TRBJ2-5
CDR3aa: ASSLAGEWEETQY

v_gene: TRBV7-3
j_gene: TRBJ1-6
CDR3aa: ASSATGEGSPLH

v_gene: TRBV6-5
j_gene: TRBJ1-2
CDR3aa: ASSYSGGVYGYT

v_gene: TRBV7-8
j_gene: TRBJ1-3
CDR3aa: ASSLRDGPSGNTIY

v_gene: TRBV27
j_gene: TRBJ2-7
CDR3aa: ASRPRQGPGEQY

v_gene: TRBV10-3
j_gene: TRBJ2-7
CDR3aa: AIRRDRNYEQY

v_gene: TRBV29-1
j_gene: TRBJ2-5
CDR3aa: SVAAIAPETQY

v_gene: TRBV7-3
j_gene: TRBJ1-2
CDR3aa: ASSLVGLIYGYT

v_gene: TRBV4-2
j_gene: TRBJ2-7
CDR3aa: ASSQEPGGPSYEQY

v_gene: TRBV28
j_gene: TRBJ2-1
CDR3aa: ASQGLAEGYNEQF

v_gene: TRBV27
j_gene: TRBJ1-5
CDR3aa: ASSLWGGGDQPQH

v_gene: TRBV28
j_gene: TRBJ2-4
CDR3aa: ASRLTGAVGKNIQY

v_gene: TRBV5-1
j_gene: TRBJ2-3
CDR3aa: ASSLARTSGRSDTQY

v_gene: TRBV7-3
j_gene: TRBJ2-2
CDR3aa: ASSSTGTSGTGELF

v_gene: TRBV7-2
j_gene: TRBJ1-1
CDR3aa: ASSLVARPMNTEAF

v_gene: TRBV5-1
j_gene: TRBJ2-1
CDR3aa: ASSSGTSGRNYNEQF

v_gene: TRBV4-3
j_gene: TRBJ2-1
CDR3aa: ASSQVYGGINEQF

v_gene: TRBV7-8
j_gene: TRBJ2-7
CDR3aa: ASSPAFRREAYEQY

v_gene: TRBV12-3/TRBV12-4
j_gene: TRBJ2-3
CDR3aa: ASSFQGATDTQY

v_gene: TRBV7-6
j_gene: TRBJ2-3
CDR3aa: ASSLGERHTDTQY

v_gene: TRBV28
j_gene: TRBJ2-5
CDR3aa: ASSYIGGGLETQY

v_gene: TRBV7-2
j_gene: TRBJ2-7
CDR3aa: ASSLDGGAEQY

v_gene: TRBV5-8
j_gene: TRBJ1-1
CDR3aa: ASSLGRVYTEAF

v_gene: TRBV7-2
j_gene: TRBJ1-1
CDR3aa: ASSLKDRGTSGNTEAF

v_gene: TRBV12-3/TRBV12-4
j_gene: TRBJ2-5
CDR3aa: ASSLSAGGWETQY

v_gene: TRBV25-1
j_gene: TRBJ1-4
CDR3aa: ASSEVGGLNEKLF

v_gene: TRBV19
j_gene: TRBJ2-1
CDR3aa: ASSNLGGSYNEQF

v_gene: TRBV19
j_gene: TRBJ2-7
CDR3aa: ASSWGTSGSYEQY

v_gene: TRBV29-1
j_gene: TRBJ2-5
CDR3aa: SVDPSGMVETQY

v_gene: TRBV2
j_gene: TRBJ1-2
CDR3aa: ASKDRNYGYT

v_gene: TRBV6-8
j_gene: TRBJ1-1
CDR3aa: ASSQPWTGAEAF